The following is a T cell receptor (beta chain) sequence with its context. The sample is drawn from a study of early T cells in non-severe SARS-CoV-2 infection. Study overall: Investigators sequenced bulk RNA drawn from unsorted whole blood, and chains remained unpaired.

The length of the CDR3 is 14 residues. The V and J ends lost 3 bases and 3 bases respectively, with 9 bases between them. The germline gives CDR1 ENHRY, CDR2 SYGVKD. One entry per CDR3 protein, called by TCRdb with MiXCR from the 5' RACE reads. The sample has about 80,000 distinct CDR3 sequences, approximately 12% seen once. The rearrangement links TRBV10-3 to TRBJ2-1; TRBD2 might be the D (6 bases). The sequences come from whole blood, collected at baseline. This receptor was identified in an adult who was a healthcare worker with PCR-confirmed SARS-CoV-2 infection or an uninfected control (not recorded which). The donor label of this sample is uncertain. DNA for the CDR3: TGTGCCATCAGTGAAACTAGCAGCTACAATGAGCAGTTCTTC. Encoded protein: CAISETSSYNEQFF.